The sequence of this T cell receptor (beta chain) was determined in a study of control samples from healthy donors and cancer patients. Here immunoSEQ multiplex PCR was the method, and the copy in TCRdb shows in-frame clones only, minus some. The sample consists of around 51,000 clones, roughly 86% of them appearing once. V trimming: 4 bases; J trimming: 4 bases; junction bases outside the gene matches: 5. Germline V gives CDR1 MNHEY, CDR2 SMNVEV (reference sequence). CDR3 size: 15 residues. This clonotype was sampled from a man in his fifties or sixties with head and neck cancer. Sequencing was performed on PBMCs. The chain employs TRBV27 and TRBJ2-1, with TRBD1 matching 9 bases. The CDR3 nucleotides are TGTGCCAGCAGTTCCGGACAGGGGAATTACAATGAGCAGTTCTTC. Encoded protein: CASSSGQGNYNEQFF.